This T cell receptor beta chain stems from a study of T cells in localized non-small cell lung cancer. The germline V gene has CDR1 MGHDK and CDR2 SYGVNS. Trimming shortened V by 2 bases and J by 3 bases, and 13 bases separated the two germline ends. The CDR3 spans 15 residues. Data came from immunoSEQ multiplex PCR; TCRdb stores just in-frame clones and leaves some out. The sample holds thousands of clones, roughly 32% seen once. The sequenced sample was lung tumor tissue, obtained before any cancer treatment. This rearrangement joins TRBV25-1 to TRBJ1-1; D gene unclear. The clonotype originates from a man aged 40 to 70 with stage II lung adenocarcinoma. CDR3 sequence: CASSENAFGDTEAFF. DNA for the CDR3: TGTGCCAGCAGTGAAAATGCGTTTGGGGACACTGAAGCTTTCTTT.